The sequence of this T cell receptor (beta chain) was determined in a study of cytotoxic CD8 clonotypes in ibrutinib-treated CLL. Study overall: The patient breakdown showed roughly ten relapsed/refractory and some 14 treatment-naive cases, with under 18 IGHV unmutated. Overall study findings and caveats: Public clonotypes were uncommon and contracted or stayed stable on treatment.

With respect to this clone: The antigen is undetermined.

The V end lost 6 bases, the J end lost 8 bases, and 17 bases lay between the germline ends. The CDR3 contains 13 residues. The germline V gene encodes CDR1 SGHNT and CDR2 YYREEE (reference sequence). Depths of 1 in 200,000 to 1 in 1 million T cells were the sequencing target. Sequenced by immunoSEQ multiplex PCR; TCRdb stores in-frame clones only, minus some. Here the sample spans around 77,000 clones, around 82% being singletons. The TCR sequence derives from a human donor with chronic lymphocytic leukemia. The chain has TRBV5-4 and TRBJ1-2; tentatively, D is TRBD1 (6 bases). The sequencing used PBMCs, collected at disease progression, from a patient treated with ibrutinib. CDR3 coding DNA: TGTGCCAGCAAGGACAGATCTTCGTGGGGCTACACCTTC. Translating gives CASKDRSSWGYTF.